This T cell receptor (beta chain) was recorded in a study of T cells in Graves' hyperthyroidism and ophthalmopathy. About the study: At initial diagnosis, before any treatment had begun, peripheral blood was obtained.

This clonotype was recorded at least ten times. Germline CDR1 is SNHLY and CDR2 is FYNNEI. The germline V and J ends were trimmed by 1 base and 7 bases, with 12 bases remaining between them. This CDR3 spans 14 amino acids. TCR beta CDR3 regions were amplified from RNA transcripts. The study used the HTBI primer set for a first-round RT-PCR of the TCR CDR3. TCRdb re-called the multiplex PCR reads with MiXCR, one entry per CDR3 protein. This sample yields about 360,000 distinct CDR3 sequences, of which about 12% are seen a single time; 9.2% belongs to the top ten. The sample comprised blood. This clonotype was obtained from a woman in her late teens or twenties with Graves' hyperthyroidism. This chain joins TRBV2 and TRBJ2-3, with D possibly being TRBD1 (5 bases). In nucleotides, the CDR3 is TGTGCCAGCAGTGAAGTAAGAACAGGCCATACGCAGTATTTT. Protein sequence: CASSEVRTGHTQYF.